A selection of T cell receptor beta chains follows, all from one sample in a study of beta chain features in type 1 diabetes. Clones were sequenced by immunoSEQ multiplex PCR, and TCRdb holds only the in-frame ones, with some missing. The table records 250,000 to 300,000 clones, less than 30% of them present only once. The sample was naive CD4+ T cells from blood. The receptors derive from a woman younger than 45 with type 1 diabetes. The conserved cysteine and the conserved F or W are not part of the CDR3 here. The order of the fields is CDR3 protein, V gene, D gene, J gene. The D gene is left open where the match is weak.

CDR3 protein: ASSLASSGRVPGELF
V gene: TRBV5-1
D gene: TRBD2
J gene: TRBJ2-2

CDR3 protein: AISPPWLADSYEQY
V gene: TRBV10-3
D gene: TRBD2
J gene: TRBJ2-7

CDR3 protein: ASSPLAGEQF
V gene: TRBV7-9
D gene: TRBD2
J gene: TRBJ2-1

CDR3 protein: AWSGQGVPNEKLF
V gene: TRBV30
D gene: TRBD1
J gene: TRBJ1-4

CDR3 protein: ASSDSPSGRHEQF
V gene: TRBV25-1
D gene: TRBD2
J gene: TRBJ2-1

CDR3 protein: SASNRGEAF
V gene: TRBV20-1
D gene: TRBD1
J gene: TRBJ1-1

CDR3 protein: AWSVQRRFTGELF
V gene: TRBV30
D gene: .
J gene: TRBJ2-2

CDR3 protein: ASSLVGTTNNEQF
V gene: TRBV7-2
D gene: TRBD2
J gene: TRBJ2-1

CDR3 protein: ASTLGQGESSYEQY
V gene: TRBV19
D gene: TRBD1
J gene: TRBJ2-7

CDR3 protein: ASSRQGAGWGEQF
V gene: TRBV5-4
D gene: TRBD1
J gene: TRBJ2-1

CDR3 protein: ASSPTDTQY
V gene: TRBV7-9
D gene: .
J gene: TRBJ2-3

CDR3 protein: ASRAPGLAVNEQF
V gene: TRBV5-1
D gene: TRBD2
J gene: TRBJ2-1

CDR3 protein: ASSWAYRDRAASAF
V gene: TRBV5-1
D gene: TRBD1
J gene: TRBJ1-1

CDR3 protein: ASSLAGLQY
V gene: TRBV27
D gene: .
J gene: TRBJ2-3

CDR3 protein: AWAAYGNTEAF
V gene: TRBV30
D gene: .
J gene: TRBJ1-1

CDR3 protein: ASSMRQNSYEQY
V gene: TRBV19
D gene: .
J gene: TRBJ2-7

CDR3 protein: ASSSASGSSGDTQY
V gene: TRBV25-1
D gene: TRBD2
J gene: TRBJ2-3

CDR3 protein: AWSVPAFGGSVTDTQY
V gene: TRBV30
D gene: TRBD2
J gene: TRBJ2-3

CDR3 protein: ASSLVAGVYNEQF
V gene: TRBV5-1
D gene: TRBD2
J gene: TRBJ2-1

CDR3 protein: SVEGPGPETQY
V gene: TRBV29-1
D gene: .
J gene: TRBJ2-5

CDR3 protein: ATSRVDSYYGYT
V gene: TRBV15
D gene: .
J gene: TRBJ1-2

CDR3 protein: ASSLRVTGELF
V gene: TRBV11-3
D gene: .
J gene: TRBJ2-2